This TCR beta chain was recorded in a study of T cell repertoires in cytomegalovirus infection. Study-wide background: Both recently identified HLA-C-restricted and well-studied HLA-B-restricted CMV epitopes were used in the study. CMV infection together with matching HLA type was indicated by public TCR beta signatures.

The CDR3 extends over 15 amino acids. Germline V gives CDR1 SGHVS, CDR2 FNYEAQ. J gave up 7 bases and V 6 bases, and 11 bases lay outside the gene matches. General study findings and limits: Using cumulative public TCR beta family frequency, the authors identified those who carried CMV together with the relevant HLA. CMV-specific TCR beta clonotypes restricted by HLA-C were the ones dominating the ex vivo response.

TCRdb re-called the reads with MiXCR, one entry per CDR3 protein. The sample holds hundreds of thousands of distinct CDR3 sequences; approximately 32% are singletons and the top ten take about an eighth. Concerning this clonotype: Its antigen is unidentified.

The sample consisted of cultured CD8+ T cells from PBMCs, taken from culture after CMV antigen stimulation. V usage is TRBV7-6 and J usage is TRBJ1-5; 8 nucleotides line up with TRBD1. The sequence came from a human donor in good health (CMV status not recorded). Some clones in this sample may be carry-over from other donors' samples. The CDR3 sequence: CASRFGQGFLQPQHF. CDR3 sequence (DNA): TGTGCCAGCAGGTTCGGACAGGGTTTTCTCCAGCCCCAGCATTTT.